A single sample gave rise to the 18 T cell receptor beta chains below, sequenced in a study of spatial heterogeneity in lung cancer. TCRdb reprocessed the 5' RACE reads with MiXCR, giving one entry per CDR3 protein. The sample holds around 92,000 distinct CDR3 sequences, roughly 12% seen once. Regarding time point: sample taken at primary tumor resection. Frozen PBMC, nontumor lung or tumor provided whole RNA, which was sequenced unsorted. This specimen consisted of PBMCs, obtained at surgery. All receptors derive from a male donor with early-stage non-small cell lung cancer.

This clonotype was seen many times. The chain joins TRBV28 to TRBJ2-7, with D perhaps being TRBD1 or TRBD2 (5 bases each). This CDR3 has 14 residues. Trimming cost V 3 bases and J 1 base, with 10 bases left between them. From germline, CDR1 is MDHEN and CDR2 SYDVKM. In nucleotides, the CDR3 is TGTGCCAGCAGTTTCCGGGACGGATCCTACGAGCAGTACTTC. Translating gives CASSFRDGSYEQYF.

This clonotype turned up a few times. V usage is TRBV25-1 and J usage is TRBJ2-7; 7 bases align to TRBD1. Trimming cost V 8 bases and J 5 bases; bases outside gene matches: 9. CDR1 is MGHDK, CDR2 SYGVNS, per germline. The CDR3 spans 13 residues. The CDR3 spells CASSRQGSDEQYF. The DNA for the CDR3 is TGTGCCAGCTCCCGACAGGGAAGCGACGAGCAGTACTTC.

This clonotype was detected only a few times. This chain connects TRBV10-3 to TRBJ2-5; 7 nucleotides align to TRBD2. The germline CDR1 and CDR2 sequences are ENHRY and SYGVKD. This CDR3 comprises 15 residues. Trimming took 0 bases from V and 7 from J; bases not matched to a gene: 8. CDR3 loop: CAISESPREWGTQYF. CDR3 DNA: TGTGCCATCAGTGAGTCTCCGCGGGAGTGGGGGACCCAGTACTTC.

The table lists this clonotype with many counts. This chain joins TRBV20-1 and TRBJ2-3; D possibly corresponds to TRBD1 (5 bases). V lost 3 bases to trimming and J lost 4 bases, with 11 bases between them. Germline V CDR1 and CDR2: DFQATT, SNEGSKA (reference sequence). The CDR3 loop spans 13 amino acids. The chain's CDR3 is CSASRQGADTQYF. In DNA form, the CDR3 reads TGCAGTGCTAGCCGGCAGGGCGCAGATACGCAGTATTTT.

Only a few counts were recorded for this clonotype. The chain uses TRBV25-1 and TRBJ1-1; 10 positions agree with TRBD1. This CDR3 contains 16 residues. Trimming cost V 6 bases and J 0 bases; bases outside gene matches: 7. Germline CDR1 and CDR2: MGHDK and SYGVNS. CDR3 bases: TGTGCCAGCAGCCAGACAGGGGGCTCCCTGAACACTGAAGCTTTCTTT. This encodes CASSQTGGSLNTEAFF.

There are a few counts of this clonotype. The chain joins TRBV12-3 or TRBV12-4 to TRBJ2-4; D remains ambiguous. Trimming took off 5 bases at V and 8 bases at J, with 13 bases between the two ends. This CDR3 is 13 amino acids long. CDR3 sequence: CASSKLNIDIQYF. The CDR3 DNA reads TGTGCCAGCAGTAAGTTAAACATCGACATTCAGTACTTC.

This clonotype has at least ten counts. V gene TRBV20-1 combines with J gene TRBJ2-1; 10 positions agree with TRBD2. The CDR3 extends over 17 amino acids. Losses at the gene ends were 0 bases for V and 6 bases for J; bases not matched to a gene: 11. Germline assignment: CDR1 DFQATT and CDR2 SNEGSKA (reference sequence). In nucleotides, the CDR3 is TGCAGTGCTAGAGATAAAGAACTAGCGGGATGGATCAATGAGCAGTTCTTC. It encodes CSARDKELAGWINEQFF.

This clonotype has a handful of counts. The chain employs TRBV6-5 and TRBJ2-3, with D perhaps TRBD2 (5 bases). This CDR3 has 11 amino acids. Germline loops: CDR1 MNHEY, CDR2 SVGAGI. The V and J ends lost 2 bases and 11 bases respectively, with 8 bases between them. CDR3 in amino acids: CASSYREWQYF. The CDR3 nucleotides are TGTGCCAGCAGTTACCGGGAATGGCAGTATTTT.

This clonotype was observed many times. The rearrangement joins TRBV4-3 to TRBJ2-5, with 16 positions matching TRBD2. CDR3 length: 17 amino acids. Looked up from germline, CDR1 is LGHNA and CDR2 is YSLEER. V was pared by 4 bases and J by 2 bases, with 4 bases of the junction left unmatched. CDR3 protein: CASSPGLAGGPQETQYF. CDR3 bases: TGCGCCAGCAGCCCGGGACTAGCGGGGGGGCCGCAAGAGACCCAGTACTTC.

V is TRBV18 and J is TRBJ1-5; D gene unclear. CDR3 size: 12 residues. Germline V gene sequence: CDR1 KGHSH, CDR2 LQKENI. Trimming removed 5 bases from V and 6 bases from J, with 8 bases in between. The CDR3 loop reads CASSVKGQPQHF. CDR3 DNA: TGTGCCAGCTCAGTAAAGGGTCAGCCCCAGCATTTT.

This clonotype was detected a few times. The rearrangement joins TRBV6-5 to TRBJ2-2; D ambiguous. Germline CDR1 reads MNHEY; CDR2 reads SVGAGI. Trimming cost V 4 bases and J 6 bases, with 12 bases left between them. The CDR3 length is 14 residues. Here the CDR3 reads CASSLKNLAGELFF. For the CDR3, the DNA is TGTGCCAGCAGTTTGAAAAACCTTGCCGGGGAGCTGTTTTTT.

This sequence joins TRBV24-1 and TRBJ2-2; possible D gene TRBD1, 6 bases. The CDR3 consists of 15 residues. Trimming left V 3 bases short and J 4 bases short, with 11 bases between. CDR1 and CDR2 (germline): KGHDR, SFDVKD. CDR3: CATSDTGTITGELFF. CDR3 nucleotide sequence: TGTGCCACCAGTGATACCGGGACAATCACCGGGGAGCTGTTTTTT.

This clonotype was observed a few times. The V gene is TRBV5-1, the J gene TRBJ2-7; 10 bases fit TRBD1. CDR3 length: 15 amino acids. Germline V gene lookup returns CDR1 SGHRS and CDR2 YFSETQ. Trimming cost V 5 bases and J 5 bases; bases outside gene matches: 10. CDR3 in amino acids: CASSPGTGVRDEQYF. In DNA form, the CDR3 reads TGCGCCAGCAGTCCGGGGACAGGGGTGAGGGACGAGCAGTACTTC.

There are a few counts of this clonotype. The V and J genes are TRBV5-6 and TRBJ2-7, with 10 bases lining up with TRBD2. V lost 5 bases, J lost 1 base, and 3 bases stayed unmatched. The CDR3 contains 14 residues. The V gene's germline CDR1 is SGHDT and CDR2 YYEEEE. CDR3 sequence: CASRILAGSYEQYF. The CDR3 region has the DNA TGTGCCAGCAGGATACTAGCGGGATCCTACGAGCAGTACTTC.

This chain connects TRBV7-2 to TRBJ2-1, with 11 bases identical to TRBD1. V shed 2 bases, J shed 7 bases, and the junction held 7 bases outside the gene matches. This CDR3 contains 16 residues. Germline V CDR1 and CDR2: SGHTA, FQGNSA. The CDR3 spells CASSLRRTGGQNEQFF. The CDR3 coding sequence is TGTGCCAGCAGCTTAAGGAGGACAGGGGGCCAGAATGAGCAGTTCTTC.

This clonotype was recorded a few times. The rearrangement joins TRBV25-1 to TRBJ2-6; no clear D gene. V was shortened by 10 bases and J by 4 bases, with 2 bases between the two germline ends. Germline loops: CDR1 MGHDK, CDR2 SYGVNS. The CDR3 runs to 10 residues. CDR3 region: CATGANVLTF. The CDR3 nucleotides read TGTGCCACGGGGGCCAACGTCCTGACTTTC.

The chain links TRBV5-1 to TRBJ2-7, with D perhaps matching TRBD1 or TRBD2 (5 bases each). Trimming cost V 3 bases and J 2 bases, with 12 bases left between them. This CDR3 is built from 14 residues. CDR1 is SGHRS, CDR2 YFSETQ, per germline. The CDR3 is CASSWEPGPYEQYF. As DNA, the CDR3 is TGCGCCAGCAGCTGGGAACCGGGGCCCTACGAGCAGTACTTC.

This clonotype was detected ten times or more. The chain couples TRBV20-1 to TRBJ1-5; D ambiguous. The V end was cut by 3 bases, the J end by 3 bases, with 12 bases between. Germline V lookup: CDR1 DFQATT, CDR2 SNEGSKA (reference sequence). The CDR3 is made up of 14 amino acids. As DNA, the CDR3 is TGCAGTGCTAGGAGGGTCCCGATCAATCAGCCCCAGCATTTT. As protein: CSARRVPINQPQHF.